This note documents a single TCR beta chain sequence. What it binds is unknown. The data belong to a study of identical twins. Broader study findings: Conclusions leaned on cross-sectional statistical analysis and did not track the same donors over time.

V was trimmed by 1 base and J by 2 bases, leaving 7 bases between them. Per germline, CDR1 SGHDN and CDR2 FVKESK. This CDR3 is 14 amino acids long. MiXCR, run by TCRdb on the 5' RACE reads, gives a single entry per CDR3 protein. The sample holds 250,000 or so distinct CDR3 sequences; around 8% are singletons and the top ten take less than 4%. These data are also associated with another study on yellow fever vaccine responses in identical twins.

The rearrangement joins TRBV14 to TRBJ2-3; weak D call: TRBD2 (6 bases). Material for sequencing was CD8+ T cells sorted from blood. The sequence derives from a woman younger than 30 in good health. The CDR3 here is CASSQGGLTDTQYF. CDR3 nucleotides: TGTGCCAGCAGCCAAGGGGGACTCACAGATACGCAGTATTTT.